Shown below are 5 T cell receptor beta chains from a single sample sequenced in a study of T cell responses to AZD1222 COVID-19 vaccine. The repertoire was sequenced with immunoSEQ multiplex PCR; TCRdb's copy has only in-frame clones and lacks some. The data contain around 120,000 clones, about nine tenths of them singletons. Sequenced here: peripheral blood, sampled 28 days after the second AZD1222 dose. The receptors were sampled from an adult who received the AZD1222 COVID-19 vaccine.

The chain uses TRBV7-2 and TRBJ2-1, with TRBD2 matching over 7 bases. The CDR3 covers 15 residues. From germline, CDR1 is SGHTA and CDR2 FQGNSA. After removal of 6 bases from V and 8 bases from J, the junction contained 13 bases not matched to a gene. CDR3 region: CASSYPGLEEDEQFF. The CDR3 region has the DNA TGTGCCAGCAGTTACCCCGGACTAGAAGAGGATGAGCAGTTCTTC. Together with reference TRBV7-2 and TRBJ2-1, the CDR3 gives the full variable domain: GAGVSQSPSNKVTEKGKDVELRCDPISGHTALYWYRQSLGQGLEFLIYFQGNSAPDKSGLPSDRFSAERTGGSVSTLTIQRTQQEDSAVYLCASSYPGLEEDEQFFGPGTRLTVL.

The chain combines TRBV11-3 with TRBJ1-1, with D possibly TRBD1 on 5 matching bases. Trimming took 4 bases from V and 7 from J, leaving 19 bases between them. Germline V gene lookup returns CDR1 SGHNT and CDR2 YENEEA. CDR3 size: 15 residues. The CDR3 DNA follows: TGTGCCAGCAGCTCTGGGGGGAGTGAGTACGGTGAAGCTTTCTTT. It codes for CASSSGGSEYGEAFF.

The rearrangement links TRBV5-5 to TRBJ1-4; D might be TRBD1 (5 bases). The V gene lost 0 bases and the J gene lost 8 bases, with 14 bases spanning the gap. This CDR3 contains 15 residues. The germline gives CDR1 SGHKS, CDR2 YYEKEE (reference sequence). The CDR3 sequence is CASSLAGGTAEKLFF. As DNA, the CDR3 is TGTGCCAGCAGCTTGGCCGGGGGGACCGCGGAAAAACTGTTTTTT.

The CDR3 sequence: CASSGHDRVWNQPQHF. CDR3 DNA: TGTGCCAGCAGTGGGCACGACAGGGTATGGAATCAGCCCCAGCATTTT. This sequence joins TRBV28 and TRBJ1-5; 7 bases are shared with TRBD1. Germline V gene lookup returns CDR1 MDHEN and CDR2 SYDVKM. V trimming: 5 bases; J trimming: 4 bases; junction bases outside the gene matches: 11. This CDR3 has 16 amino acids.

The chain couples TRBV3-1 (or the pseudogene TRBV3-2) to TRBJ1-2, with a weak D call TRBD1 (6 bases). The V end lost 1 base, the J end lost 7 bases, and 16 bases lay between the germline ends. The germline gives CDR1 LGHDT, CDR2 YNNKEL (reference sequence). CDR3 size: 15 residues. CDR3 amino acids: CASSQGSKTGFGYTF. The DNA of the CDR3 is TGTGCCAGCAGCCAAGGTTCAAAAACAGGGTTTGGCTACACCTTC.